This passage covers 13 T cell receptor beta chains from one sample sequenced in a study of CD8 T cells in ankylosing spondylitis. General observations from the study: Eight highly homologous variants made up a TCR beta motif, and this motif appeared characteristic of ankylosing spondylitis blood.

TCRdb analysed the 5' RACE reads with MiXCR anew, one entry per CDR3 protein. Of under 450,000 distinct CDR3 sequences listed, over 15% are singletons. What these receptors recognize is not known. The specimen sequenced was blood, either unsorted or a sorted T cell fraction (not recorded which). These receptors came from a male donor with ankylosing spondylitis.

The chain recombines TRBV3-1 with TRBJ2-3; no reliable D call. V gave up 8 bases and J gave up 2 bases, with 8 bases separating them. The CDR3 loop spans 12 amino acids. CDR1 is LGHDT, CDR2 YNNKEL, per germline (reference sequence). The CDR3 sequence: CASRAHTDTQYF. Here the CDR3 DNA reads TGTGCCAGCCGCGCCCACACAGATACGCAGTATTTT.

This clonotype showed up just a few times. This chain uses TRBV7-2 with TRBJ2-3, with D unclear. The V gene's germline CDR1 is SGHTA and CDR2 FQGNSA. CDR3 length: 12 amino acids. V was clipped by 2 bases and J by 4 bases, with 4 bases between them. The CDR3 DNA follows: TGTGCCAGCAGCTTATATGCAGATACGCAGTATTTT. Its protein product is CASSLYADTQYF.

The V and J genes are TRBV6-5 and TRBJ1-2; the D is unclear. The V end lost 2 bases, the J end lost 7 bases, and 17 bases lay between the germline ends. Germline CDR1 is MNHEY and CDR2 is SVGAGI. CDR3 length: 15 residues. DNA for the CDR3: TGTGCCAGCAGTTACGCCCTCCAGGCGGTGGGTGGCTACACCTTC. This sequence encodes CASSYALQAVGGYTF.

The chain recombines TRBV12-3 or TRBV12-4 with TRBJ2-7, with TRBD2 matching 12 bases. Trimming cost V 1 base and J 2 bases; bases outside gene matches: 6. This CDR3 region has 17 residues. The CDR3 DNA sequence: TGTGCCAGCAGTTTAGGGGCACTAGCGGGGGGCGCCTACGAGCAGTACTTC. Encoded protein: CASSLGALAGGAYEQYF.

The chain recombines TRBV28 with TRBJ1-5; a possible D gene is TRBD1 (6 bases). With 10 bases removed from V and 0 bases from J, the gap between germline ends came to 16 bases. The CDR3 is 15 amino acids. Germline loops: CDR1 MDHEN, CDR2 SYDVKM. The CDR3 protein is CAISWGAHSNQPQHF. For the CDR3, the DNA is TGTGCCATATCATGGGGGGCGCATAGCAATCAGCCCCAGCATTTT. Combining the CDR3 with reference TRBV28 and TRBJ1-5 gives the whole variable domain DVKVTQSSRYLVKRTGEKVFLECVQDMDHENMFWYRQDPGLGLRLIYFSYDVKMKEKGDIPEGYSVSREKKERFSLILESASTNQTSMYLCAISWGAHSNQPQHFGDGTRLSIL.

This clonotype was seen at least ten times. The gene calls are TRBV20-1 and TRBJ1-4, with a possible D match to TRBD1 (5 bases). The CDR3 sequence is 14 residues long. CDR1 DFQATT and CDR2 SNEGSKA come from the germline V gene (reference sequence). The CDR3: CSAVGGATNEKLFF. In DNA form, the CDR3 reads TGCAGCGCGGTGGGGGGTGCAACTAATGAAAAACTGTTTTTT.

This clonotype was found many times. This sequence joins TRBV29-1 and TRBJ2-5; D ambiguous. The CDR3 loop spans 12 amino acids. From germline, CDR1 is SQVTM and CDR2 ANQGSEA. The V end was cut by 4 bases, the J end by 5 bases, with 11 bases between. In DNA form, the CDR3 reads TGCAGCGTTGGTAGGACCGGGGAGACCCAGTACTTC. Translating it yields CSVGRTGETQYF.

This clonotype was seen a handful of times. The CDR3 region is CASSPSGGAVETQYF. CDR3 DNA: TGCGCCAGCAGTCCAAGCGGGGGGGCCGTTGAGACCCAGTACTTC. This sequence joins TRBV5-1 and TRBJ2-5; 10 bases align to TRBD2. Trimming cost V 5 bases and J 5 bases; bases outside gene matches: 9. Germline CDR1 SGHRS, CDR2 YFSETQ. The CDR3 is 15 residues long.

The chain couples TRBV19 to TRBJ1-5; a weak D match, TRBD1 (5 bases). Germline CDR1 and CDR2: LNHDA and SQIVND (reference sequence). The CDR3 runs 15 residues. Trimming removed 1 base from V and 0 bases from J, with 7 bases in between. For the CDR3, the DNA is TGTGCCAGTAGTATAGGACAGACTAGCAATCAGCCCCAGCATTTT. Protein sequence: CASSIGQTSNQPQHF.

This clonotype was recorded a few times. This chain uses TRBV4-1 with TRBJ2-3; TRBD1 aligns across 8 bases. The CDR3 sequence is 15 residues long. V gave up 3 bases and J gave up 4 bases; unmatched junction bases: 6. The germline V gene has CDR1 MGHRA and CDR2 YSYEKL. The CDR3 bases are TGCGCCAGCAGCCACTTGGACAGGGACGCAGATACGCAGTATTTT. Its translation is CASSHLDRDADTQYF.

This clonotype was observed a handful of times. The V and J genes are TRBV27 and TRBJ2-5; D may be TRBD1 (5 bases). This CDR3 is 13 amino acids long. In germline, CDR1 is MNHEY, CDR2 SMNVEV (reference sequence). V was cut by 3 bases and J by 4 bases, with 9 bases left in between. CDR3 sequence reads: CASSFRRGETQYF. The CDR3 DNA sequence: TGTGCCAGCAGTTTCCGTAGGGGAGAGACCCAGTACTTC.

This clonotype was seen a few times. The CDR3 reads CASSLSSGQETQYF. DNA for the CDR3: TGCGCCAGCAGCTTGTCGAGCGGGCAAGAGACCCAGTACTTC. The chain has TRBV5-1 and TRBJ2-5; D is possibly TRBD2 (6 bases). The V gene's germline CDR1 is SGHRS and CDR2 YFSETQ. The CDR3 spans 14 residues. Trimming shortened V by 1 base and J by 2 bases, and 9 bases separated the two germline ends. Together with reference TRBV5-1 and TRBJ2-5, the CDR3 gives the full variable domain: KAGVTQTPRYLIKTRGQQVTLSCSPISGHRSVSWYQQTPGQGLQFLFEYFSETQRNKGNFPGRFSGRQFSNSRSEMNVSTLELGDSALYLCASSLSSGQETQYFGPGTRLLVL.

This clonotype was seen at least ten times. The chain employs TRBV6-1 and TRBJ2-7; TRBD1 agrees at 7 bases. Germline CDR1 reads MNHNS; CDR2 reads SASEGT. The CDR3 is made up of 16 amino acids. J was trimmed by 2 bases and V by 3 bases; bases with no gene match: 10. CDR3 DNA: TGTGCCAGCAGTGAGCGGACAGGATGGGTACCCTACGAGCAGTACTTC. It encodes CASSERTGWVPYEQYF.